This T cell receptor (beta chain) was observed in a study of cytomegalovirus exposure and HLA in healthy donors. General study points: A later analysis found common viral pathogens apparently linked to several of the most significant clusters. Altogether, 170 or so TCR beta chains were recorded as cytomegalovirus-associated. In a later analysis, across HLA loci, associated TCR counts were highest for DRB1, lowest for HLA-C.

The PCR made use of 60 Vbeta and 13 Jbeta primers. The table came from immunoSEQ multiplex PCR; TCRdb's copy has only in-frame clones and leaves some out. The sample yields 180,000 or so clones, approximately 85% seen once. Germline assignment: CDR1 SGHRS and CDR2 YFSETQ. V dropped 4 bases and J dropped 4; count of bases not matched to a gene: 7. The CDR3 consists of 14 residues. A remark on this clone: Its cognate antigen is unknown.

The chain recombines TRBV5-1 with TRBJ1-2; 7 bases are a match to TRBD1. Source material: PBMCs. This TCR was sampled from a man younger than 30 in good health and CMV-seropositive. The CDR3, as DNA: TGCGCCAGCAGCCCAGGACAGGATCTCTATGGCTACACCTTC. Protein: CASSPGQDLYGYTF.